What follows is one T cell receptor (beta chain) and its context. Its antigen is as yet unknown. This record comes from a study of siplizumab effects on memory and regulatory T cells. Study observations and caveats: Proliferating Tregs in siplizumab cultures were never verified as suppressive. A minor fraction of alloreactive clones, and no more, mapped to unstimulated subsets. Mappable alloreactive CD4+ clones came from Treg cells 60% to 80% of the time on average with siplizumab, against roughly 27% in controls.

TCRdb keeps only in-frame clones here, not all; method: immunoSEQ multiplex PCR. Of some 87,000 clones in the sample, 70% to 90% were seen once. The ends were cut back, 6 bases at V and 2 bases at J, with 11 bases in the middle. This CDR3 has 14 residues. Per germline, CDR1 MNHNS and CDR2 SASEGT. The sequence was collected from a human donor in good health. J is TRBJ1-3 and V is TRBV6-1, with a possible D match to TRBD1 (5 bases). Sequencing was done on a sample of CD4+ T cells sorted from blood. The CDR3 DNA follows: TGTGCCAGCAGAAAAATACAGGCTGGAAACACCATATATTTT. It specifies CASRKIQAGNTIYF.